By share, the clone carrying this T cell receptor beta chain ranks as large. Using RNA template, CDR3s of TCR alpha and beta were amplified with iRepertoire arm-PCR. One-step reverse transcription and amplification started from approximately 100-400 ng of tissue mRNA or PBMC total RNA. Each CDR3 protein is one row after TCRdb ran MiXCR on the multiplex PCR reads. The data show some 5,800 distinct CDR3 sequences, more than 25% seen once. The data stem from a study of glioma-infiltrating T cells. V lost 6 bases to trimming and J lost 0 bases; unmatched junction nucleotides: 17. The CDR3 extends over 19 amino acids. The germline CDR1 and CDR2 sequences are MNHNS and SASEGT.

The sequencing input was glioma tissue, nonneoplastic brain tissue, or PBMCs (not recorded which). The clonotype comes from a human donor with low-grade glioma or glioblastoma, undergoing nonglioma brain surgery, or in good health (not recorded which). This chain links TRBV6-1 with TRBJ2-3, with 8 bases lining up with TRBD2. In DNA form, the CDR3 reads TGTGCCAGCAGCCGCAAAGCGGGAGTCGTGGGCCCTAGCACAGATACGCAGTATTTT. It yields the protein CASSRKAGVVGPSTDTQYF.